The 5 T cell receptor beta chains below come from one sample, sequenced in a study of T cell repertoires in cytomegalovirus infection. TCRdb reprocessed the reads with MiXCR, giving one entry per CDR3 protein. This sample has about a million distinct CDR3 sequences; roughly 30% occur once, and the top ten carry around an eighth. Antigens for these TCRs are unknown. This sample comprised cultured CD8+ T cells from PBMCs, obtained from culture after CMV antigen stimulation. These receptors were collected from a human donor in good health (CMV status not recorded). Some clones in this sample may be carry-over from other donors' samples.

CDR3 region: CASSEVGPVDTQYF. Written as DNA, the CDR3 is TGTGCCAGCAGTGAAGTCGGCCCCGTGGATACGCAGTATTTT. This sequence joins TRBV6-1 and TRBJ2-3; unclear D gene. The CDR3 sequence is 14 residues long. The V gene's germline CDR1 is MNHNS and CDR2 SASEGT. V dropped 1 base and J dropped 6 bases, with 11 bases sitting between them.

The rearrangement uses TRBV29-1 and TRBJ1-5; D is ambiguous. Germline V CDR1 and CDR2: SQVTM, ANQGSEA. Trimming stripped 6 bases from V and 0 bases from J, with 9 bases between. The CDR3 is 13 amino acids. Written as DNA, the CDR3 is TGCAGCGTCCAGAAAAATAGCAATCAGCCCCAGCATTTT. Translation gives CSVQKNSNQPQHF.

The chain combines TRBV4-1 with TRBJ2-7; tentatively, D is TRBD1 (7 bases). Trimming stripped 3 bases from V and 0 bases from J, with 18 bases between. Germline V gene lookup returns CDR1 MGHRA and CDR2 YSYEKL. This CDR3 is 17 amino acids long. The CDR3 DNA reads as TGCGCCAGCAGCCAGGGAATGGCGGGACAGCTCTCCTACGAGCAGTACTTC. Translating it yields CASSQGMAGQLSYEQYF.

A remark on this clonotype: Because it lacks the conserved phenylalanine or tryptophan at the end, this CDR3 is likely a read error. The chain couples TRBV12-3 or TRBV12-4 to TRBJ2-1, with D perhaps matching TRBD2 (6 bases). CDR3 length equals 15 residues. The CDR3 sequence: CASSFGAGPYNDQFL. The CDR3 DNA sequence: TGTGCCAGCAGTTTCGGGGCGGGGCCCTACAATGACCAGTTCCTC.

This chain connects TRBV6-1 to TRBJ2-7; weak D call: TRBD1 (6 bases). V gave up 2 bases and J gave up 5 bases, with 16 bases separating them. Looked up from germline, CDR1 is MNHNS and CDR2 is SASEGT. The CDR3 consists of 15 residues. The CDR3 loop reads CASSEKERRGDEQYF. The CDR3 DNA sequence: TGTGCCAGCAGTGAAAAGGAACGCAGGGGCGACGAGCAGTACTTC.